This entry lists 19 T cell receptor beta chains sequenced from one sample in a study of control samples from healthy donors and cancer patients. Data came from immunoSEQ multiplex PCR; TCRdb stores just in-frame clones and leaves some out. The repertoire holds fewer than 200,000 clones, roughly 93% seen once, with approximately 4% in the top ten. Specimen: blood. These receptors were collected from a woman aged 55-69 years in good health.

A few counts support this clone. The gene calls are TRBV18 and TRBJ2-1, with 15 nucleotides matching TRBD2. V was pared by 3 bases and J by 7 bases, with 4 bases of the junction left unmatched. CDR1 KGHSH and CDR2 LQKENI come from the germline V gene. This CDR3 spans 16 amino acids. Here the CDR3 reads CASSPVGLAGGNEQFF. DNA for the CDR3: TGTGCCAGCTCACCGGTCGGACTAGCGGGGGGGAATGAGCAGTTCTTC.

The chain joins TRBV5-6 to TRBJ2-5, with a tentative D call TRBD1 (5 bases). The length of the CDR3 is 14 residues. V was trimmed by 2 bases and J by 2 bases, leaving 10 bases between them. Germline CDR1 SGHDT, CDR2 YYEEEE. The CDR3, as DNA: TGTGCCAGCAGCTTATCGGCAGGGCAAGAGACCCAGTACTTC. Translating gives CASSLSAGQETQYF. Based on the CDR3 plus reference TRBV5-6 and TRBJ2-5, the full variable domain is DAGVTQSPTHLIKTRGQQVTLRCSPKSGHDTVSWYQQALGQGPQFIFQYYEEEERQRGNFPDRFSGHQFPNYSSELNVNALLLGDSALYLCASSLSAGQETQYFGPGTRLLVL.

This sequence joins TRBV6-5 and TRBJ1-1; 11 bases match TRBD1. The CDR3 totals 15 residues. V shed 2 bases, J shed 5 bases, and the junction held 4 bases outside the gene matches. Germline values: CDR1 MNHEY, CDR2 SVGAGI. Here the CDR3 DNA reads TGTGCCAGCAGTTACCGGGACAGGGGGGGGACTGAAGCTTTCTTT. It yields the protein CASSYRDRGGTEAFF.

The J gene is TRBJ1-1, the V gene TRBV7-3, with no clear D. This CDR3 region has 13 residues. Germline CDR1 reads SGHTA; CDR2 reads FQGTGA. Trimming cost V 1 base and J 0 bases, with 3 bases left between them. CDR3 amino acids: CASSLRLNTEAFF. DNA of the CDR3: TGTGCCAGCAGCTTAAGACTGAACACTGAAGCTTTCTTT.

The chain links TRBV7-2 to TRBJ2-3; 8 nucleotides match TRBD2. With V trimmed by 5 bases and J by 2 bases, 3 bases remained unmatched. CDR1 and CDR2 (germline): SGHTA, FQGNSA. The CDR3 consists of 14 residues. The CDR3 loop reads CASSTGGLTDTQYF. CDR3 nucleotide sequence: TGTGCCAGCAGCACGGGGGGGCTCACAGATACGCAGTATTTT.

The V and J genes are TRBV5-6 and TRBJ2-3; possible D gene TRBD1, 6 bases. CDR1 and CDR2 (germline): SGHDT, YYEEEE. The CDR3 sequence is 12 residues long. Trimming pared 8 bases from V and 1 base from J, leaving 8 bases between. CDR3 nucleotides: TGTGCCAGAGGGGGAGGCACAGATACGCAGTATTTT. This codes for CARGGGTDTQYF. Variable domain in full (rest from reference TRBV5-6 and TRBJ2-3): DAGVTQSPTHLIKTRGQQVTLRCSPKSGHDTVSWYQQALGQGPQFIFQYYEEEERQRGNFPDRFSGHQFPNYSSELNVNALLLGDSALYLCARGGGTDTQYFGPGTRLTVL.

The V gene is TRBV5-5, the J gene TRBJ1-3, with 7 bases aligning to TRBD1. Germline V gene lookup returns CDR1 SGHKS and CDR2 YYEKEE (reference sequence). The CDR3 is 17 residues long. V lost 0 bases, J lost 4 bases, and 10 bases stayed unmatched. CDR3 bases: TGTGCCAGCAGCTTGGCCCACGGCACAGGGGCAGGAAACACCATATATTTT. This sequence encodes CASSLAHGTGAGNTIYF. Full variable domain (remainder filled in from reference TRBV5-5 and TRBJ1-3): DAGVTQSPTHLIKTRGQQVTLRCSPISGHKSVSWYQQVLGQGPQFIFQYYEKEERGRGNFPDRFSARQFPNYSSELNVNALLLGDSALYLCASSLAHGTGAGNTIYFGEGSWLTVV.

The rearrangement uses TRBV7-9 and TRBJ1-2; the D is unclear. Trimming removed 1 base at V and 0 bases at J, with 15 bases between. Per germline, CDR1 SEHNR and CDR2 FQNEAQ (reference sequence). The CDR3 length is 17 residues. DNA for the CDR3: TGTGCCAGCAGCTTAGAAAATTTAGAGAAATCTAACTATGGCTACACCTTC. Its protein is CASSLENLEKSNYGYTF.

This clone was detected only once. V and J are TRBV14 and TRBJ2-3; no definite D call. CDR3 length: 11 residues. V lost 4 bases, J lost 13 bases, and 12 bases lay in between. Germline V gene data show CDR1 as SGHDN and CDR2 as FVKESK. CDR3 bases: TGTGCCAGCAGCCGTCTAGTGTATAAGTATTTT. Translating gives CASSRLVYKYF.

This chain joins TRBV29-1 and TRBJ1-4; TRBD1 agrees at 8 bases. This CDR3 comprises 14 residues. The J segment lost 4 bases and the V segment lost 6 bases, leaving 7 bases of the junction unmatched. Germline loops: CDR1 SQVTM, CDR2 ANQGSEA. The CDR3 region is CSVPGQGNNEKLFF. CDR3 in DNA: TGCAGCGTCCCCGGACAGGGAAATAATGAAAAACTGTTTTTT.

The rearrangement uses TRBV6-2 or TRBV6-3 and TRBJ1-2; tentatively, D is TRBD1 (5 bases). The CDR3 totals 13 residues. V shed 2 bases and J shed 4 bases, with 8 bases lying between them. Germline assignment: CDR1 MNHEY and CDR2 SVGEGT. The CDR3 nucleotides read TGTGCCAGCAGTTACCAGGGTAGCTATGGCTACACCTTC. Protein product: CASSYQGSYGYTF.

The chain is built from TRBV18 and TRBJ1-2; maybe TRBD1 (5 bases). CDR1 is KGHSH and CDR2 is LQKENI in the germline V gene. V lost 3 bases to trimming and J lost 6 bases, with 11 bases between them. This CDR3 has 13 residues. The CDR3 loop is CASSPDRRNGYTF. CDR3 DNA: TGTGCCAGCTCACCTGACAGAAGGAATGGCTACACCTTC.

The chain couples TRBV7-9 to TRBJ1-1; the D is unclear. Per germline, CDR1 SEHNR and CDR2 FQNEAQ (reference sequence). V was shortened by 3 bases and J by 6 bases, with 11 bases between the two germline ends. The CDR3 has 13 residues. CDR3: CASSFSLGAEAFF. CDR3 bases: TGTGCCAGCAGCTTCTCACTAGGCGCTGAAGCTTTCTTT. The full variable domain, its missing parts supplied by reference TRBV7-9 and TRBJ1-1, is DTGVSQNPRHKITKRGQNVTFRCDPISEHNRLYWYRQTLGQGPEFLTYFQNEAQLEKSRLLSDRFSAERPKGSFSTLEIQRTEQGDSAMYLCASSFSLGAEAFFGQGTRLTVV.

The gene calls are TRBV2 and TRBJ1-2; 9 bases are shared with TRBD1. With V trimmed by 5 bases and J by 4 bases, 8 bases remained unmatched. This CDR3 comprises 15 residues. Germline-derived CDR1 and CDR2 are SNHLY and FYNNEI. The CDR3 reads CASSPGTGNLYGYTF. The DNA for the CDR3 is TGTGCCAGCAGTCCCGGGACAGGGAACCTCTATGGCTACACCTTC.

The chain couples TRBV7-8 to TRBJ1-1; 8 nucleotides agree with TRBD1. V was pared by 5 bases and J by 1 base, with 6 bases of the junction left unmatched. The length of the CDR3 is 15 residues. Germline loops: CDR1 SGHVS, CDR2 FQNEAQ. Written as DNA, the CDR3 is TGTGCCAGCAGCGTATCAGGGGGCCCGAACACTGAAGCTTTCTTT. The encoded protein is CASSVSGGPNTEAFF.

This sequence joins TRBV12-5 and TRBJ2-7; D may be TRBD2 (6 bases). The CDR3 covers 14 residues. Trimming left V 6 bases short and J 3 bases short, with 15 bases between. CDR1 LGHNT and CDR2 FRNRAP come from the germline V gene. The CDR3 sequence: CASGIGGYDYEQYF. The CDR3 nucleotides are TGTGCTAGTGGGATTGGGGGGTACGACTACGAGCAGTACTTC. Drawing the rest from reference TRBV12-5 and TRBJ2-7, the complete variable domain is DARVTQTPRHKVTEMGQEVTMRCQPILGHNTVFWYRQTMMQGLELLAYFRNRAPLDDSGMPKDRFSAEMPDATLATLKIQPSEPRDSAVYFCASGIGGYDYEQYFGPGTRLTVT.

V usage is TRBV4-3 and J usage is TRBJ2-1, with no clear D. Germline loops: CDR1 LGHNA, CDR2 YSLEER. The CDR3 runs to 14 residues. V lost 1 base and J lost 13, with 17 bases in between. The CDR3 sequence: CASSQGLSSAVQFF. The CDR3 DNA sequence: TGCGCCAGCAGCCAAGGGTTGAGCTCGGCTGTCCAGTTCTTC.

The chain is built from TRBV18 and TRBJ2-2; D gene uncertain. The CDR3 is 15 residues long. The germline V gene encodes CDR1 KGHSH and CDR2 LQKENI. The V and J ends lost 6 bases and 6 bases respectively, with 17 bases between them. CDR3 loop: CASSPWVPEAGELFF. The CDR3 DNA follows: TGTGCCAGCTCCCCTTGGGTCCCCGAGGCCGGGGAGCTGTTTTTT.

The chain combines TRBV7-9 with TRBJ2-7, with TRBD1 identical over 8 bases. Per germline, CDR1 SEHNR and CDR2 FQNEAQ (reference sequence). The CDR3 runs 15 residues. V shed 6 bases, J shed 3 bases, and the junction held 10 bases outside the gene matches. CDR3 DNA sequence: TGTGCCAGCAGTACGGCAGGGGGCGGAGGCTACGAGCAGTACTTC. Translation gives CASSTAGGGGYEQYF.